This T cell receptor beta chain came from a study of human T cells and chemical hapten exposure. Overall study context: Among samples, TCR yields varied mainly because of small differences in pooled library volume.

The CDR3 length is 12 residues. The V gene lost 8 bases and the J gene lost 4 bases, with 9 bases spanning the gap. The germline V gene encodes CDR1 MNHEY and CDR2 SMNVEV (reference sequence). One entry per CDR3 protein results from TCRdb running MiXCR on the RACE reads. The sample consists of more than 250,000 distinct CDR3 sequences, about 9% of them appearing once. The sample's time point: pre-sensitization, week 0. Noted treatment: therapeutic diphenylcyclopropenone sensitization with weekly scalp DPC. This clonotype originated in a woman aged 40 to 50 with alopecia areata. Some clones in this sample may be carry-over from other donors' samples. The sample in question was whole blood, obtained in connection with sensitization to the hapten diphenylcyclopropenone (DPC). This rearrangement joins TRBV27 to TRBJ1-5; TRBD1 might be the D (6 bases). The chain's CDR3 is CASGQNNQPQHF. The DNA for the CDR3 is TGTGCCAGCGGACAGAATAATCAGCCCCAGCATTTT.